This T cell receptor (beta chain) was identified in a study of T cell responses to AZD1222 COVID-19 vaccine. Study outcomes and limitations: Repertoires were collected only later (after the peak T cell response had occurred). Mapped onto spike, vaccine-associated CD4 TCRs spanned it and were dominant at 160-218 and 743-854. Spike-specific TCR breadth and depth rose after two AZD1222 doses.

Generated by immunoSEQ multiplex PCR, the TCRdb table keeps only in-frame clones and is missing some. This sample has about 130,000 clones, with roughly 85% found just once. For this clone: What it binds is not known.

The source is an adult in good health. The sequencing used peripheral blood, collected on day 0 of MenACWY control vaccination.

The CDR3 here is CASSLPGGLNYGYTF. The CDR3 bases are TGTGCCAGCAGCCTTCCCGGGGGCCTTAACTATGGCTACACCTTC. This chain links TRBV7-2 with TRBJ1-2; weak D call: TRBD1 (6 bases). V lost 5 bases and J lost 1, with 14 bases in between. The CDR3 totals 15 residues. CDR1 and CDR2 (germline): SGHTA, FQGNSA.